The clone carrying this T cell receptor (beta chain) was picked up one time. These data come from a study of blood T cell repertoires in COVID-19. Study information: Material from acute and convalescent COVID-19 was sourced from the United States, Italy and Spain.

Data came from immunoSEQ multiplex PCR; TCRdb stores just in-frame clones and leaves some out. This sample has 270,000 or so clones, with around nine tenths found just once. V shed 4 bases and J shed 2 bases, with 12 bases lying between them. The CDR3 spans 14 residues. CDR1 and CDR2 from the germline V gene are LGHDT and YNNKEL (reference sequence). Participants' reported clinical history set cohort assignment. What the recovered Cohort 3 donors had was two negative PCRs, clearance, or symptom resolution. The TCR comes from a young woman who had recovered from COVID-19. Specimen: PBMCs or T cells enriched from blood (not recorded which). The chain carries TRBV3-1 (or the pseudogene TRBV3-2) and TRBJ2-7, with D possibly matching TRBD1 (5 bases). The CDR3 DNA sequence: TGTGCCAGCAGCCCCGGCAGGGTGGCCTACGAGCAGTACTTC. It yields the protein CASSPGRVAYEQYF.